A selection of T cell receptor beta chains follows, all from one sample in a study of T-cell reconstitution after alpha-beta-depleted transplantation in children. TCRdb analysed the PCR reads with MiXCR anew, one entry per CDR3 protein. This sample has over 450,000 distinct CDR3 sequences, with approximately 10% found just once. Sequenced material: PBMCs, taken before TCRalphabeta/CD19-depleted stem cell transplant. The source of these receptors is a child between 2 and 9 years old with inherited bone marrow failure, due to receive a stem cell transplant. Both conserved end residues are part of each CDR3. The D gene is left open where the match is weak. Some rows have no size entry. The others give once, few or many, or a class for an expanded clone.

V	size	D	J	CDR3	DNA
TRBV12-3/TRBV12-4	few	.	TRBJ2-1	CASRLADYPDNEQFF	TGTGCCAGCAGGTTAGCGGACTACCCGGACAATGAGCAGTTCTTC
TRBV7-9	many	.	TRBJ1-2	CASSFGDTQSYGYTF	TGTGCCAGCAGCTTTGGAGACACGCAGAGCTATGGCTACACCTTC
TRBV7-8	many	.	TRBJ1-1	CASSIEAGVRLDTEAFF	TGTGCCAGCAGTATCGAAGCGGGGGTGAGATTGGACACTGAAGCTTTCTTT
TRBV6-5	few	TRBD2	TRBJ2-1	CASSWLAEVYNEQFF	TGTGCCAGCAGTTGGCTAGCGGAAGTATACAATGAGCAGTTCTTC
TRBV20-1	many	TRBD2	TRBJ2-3	CSAGGLAGETQSDTQYF	TGCAGTGCTGGGGGACTAGCGGGAGAAACACAATCAGATACGCAGTATTTT
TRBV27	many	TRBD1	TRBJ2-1	CASSLSGQDYNEQFF	TGTGCCAGCAGTTTATCGGGACAGGACTACAATGAGCAGTTCTTC
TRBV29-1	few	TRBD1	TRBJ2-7	CSAKGQGPHEQYF	TGCAGCGCCAAAGGACAGGGCCCCCACGAGCAGTACTTC
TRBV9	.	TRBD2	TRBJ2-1	CASSPGVGSGPPRGNEQFF	TGTGCCAGCAGCCCGGGGGTGGGTAGCGGGCCTCCTAGGGGAAATGAGCAGTTCTTC
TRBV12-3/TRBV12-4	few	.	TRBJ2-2	CASRRLANTGELFF	TGTGCCAGCAGGCGACTAGCGAACACCGGGGAGCTGTTTTTT
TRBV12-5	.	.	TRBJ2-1	CASGLSAEENEQFF	TGTGCTAGTGGTCTCTCAGCGGAAGAGAATGAGCAGTTCTTC
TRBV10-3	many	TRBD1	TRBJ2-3	CAIRIEDRESTDTQYF	TGTGCCATCAGGATTGAGGACAGGGAAAGCACAGATACGCAGTATTTT
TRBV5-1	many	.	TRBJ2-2	CASSLVQRPTGELFF	TGCGCCAGCAGCTTGGTTCAGCGGCCAACCGGGGAGCTGTTTTTT
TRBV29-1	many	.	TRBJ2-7	CSVCPGPYEQYF	TGCAGCGTTTGCCCGGGACCCTACGAGCAGTACTTC
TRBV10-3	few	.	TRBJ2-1	CAISDPQRAYNEQFF	TGTGCCATCAGTGACCCCCAGCGGGCCTACAATGAGCAGTTCTTC
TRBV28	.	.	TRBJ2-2	CASSYFGELFF	TGTGCCAGCAGTTATTTCGGGGAGCTGTTTTTT
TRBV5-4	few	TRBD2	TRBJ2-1	CASSSGTSLLDEQFF	TGTGCCAGCAGTTCCGGGACTAGCTTGCTGGATGAGCAGTTCTTC
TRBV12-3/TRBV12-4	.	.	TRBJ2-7	CASEGNSYEQYF	TGTGCCAGCGAGGGTAACTCCTACGAGCAGTACTTC
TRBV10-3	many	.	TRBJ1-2	CAISDGTFGYTF	TGTGCCATCAGTGACGGGACATTCGGCTACACCTTC
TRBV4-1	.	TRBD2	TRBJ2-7	CASSQVPGGTYEQYF	TGCGCCAGCAGCCAAGTCCCGGGAGGAACCTACGAGCAGTACTTC
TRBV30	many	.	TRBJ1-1	CACGRLGTEAFF	TGTGCCTGCGGGAGACTGGGCACTGAAGCTTTCTTT
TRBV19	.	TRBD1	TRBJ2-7	CASSFLGTDYEQYF	TGTGCCAGTAGTTTTCTAGGGACAGACTACGAGCAGTACTTC
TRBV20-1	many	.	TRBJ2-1	CSASWRVDNEQFF	TGCAGTGCCTCATGGCGGGTGGACAATGAGCAGTTCTTC
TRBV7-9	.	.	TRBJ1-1	CASTEGWAENTEAFF	TGTGCCAGCACCGAAGGGTGGGCGGAGAACACTGAAGCTTTCTTT
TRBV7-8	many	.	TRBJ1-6	CASSLLLGSDSPLHF	TGTGCCAGCAGCTTATTGCTAGGGAGTGATTCACCCCTCCACTTT
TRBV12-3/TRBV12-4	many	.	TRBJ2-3	CASSNYRDTATDTQYF	TGTGCCAGCAGTAACTACCGGGACACCGCCACGGATACGCAGTATTTT
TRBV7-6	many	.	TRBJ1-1	CASSPHEDTEAFF	TGTGCCAGCAGCCCTCATGAGGACACTGAAGCTTTCTTT
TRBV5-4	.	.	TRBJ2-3	CASSMHPGTDTQYF	TGTGCCAGCAGTATGCACCCCGGCACAGATACGCAGTATTTT
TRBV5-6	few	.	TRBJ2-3	CASSAGWSTTDTQYF	TGTGCCAGCAGCGCGGGATGGAGTACCACAGATACGCAGTATTTT
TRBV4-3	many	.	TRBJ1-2	CASSQVEGTYGYTF	TGCGCCAGCAGCCAAGTGGAGGGAACCTATGGCTACACCTTC
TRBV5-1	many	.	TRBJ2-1	CASSLFVHGTNEQFF	TGCGCCAGCAGCTTGTTTGTGCACGGGACCAATGAGCAGTTCTTC
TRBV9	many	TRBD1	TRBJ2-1	CASSGAGTGRYNEQFF	TGTGCCAGCAGCGGAGCAGGGACAGGGCGGTACAATGAGCAGTTCTTC
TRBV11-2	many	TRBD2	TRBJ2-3	CASSSSGRAFDTQYF	TGTGCCAGCAGCTCTAGCGGGAGGGCCTTTGATACGCAGTATTTT
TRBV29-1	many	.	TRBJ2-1	CSVLRPSAEQFF	TGCAGCGTCCTCCGGCCATCTGCTGAGCAGTTCTTC
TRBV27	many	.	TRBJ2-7	CASSFKPSYEQYF	TGTGCCAGCAGTTTTAAACCATCCTACGAGCAGTACTTC
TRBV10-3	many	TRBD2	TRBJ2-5	CAISEPLAGQETQYF	TGTGCCATCAGTGAGCCCCTAGCGGGACAAGAGACCCAGTACTTC
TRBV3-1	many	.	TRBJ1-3	CASSQSFAVGRPGNTIYF	TGTGCCAGCAGCCAATCCTTCGCCGTCGGGCGGCCTGGAAACACCATATATTTT
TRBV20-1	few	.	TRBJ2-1	CSARDTPEQFF	TGCAGTGCAAGGGACACCCCGGAGCAGTTCTTC
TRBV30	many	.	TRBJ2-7	CAWTAGRSYEQYF	TGTGCCTGGACGGCAGGGAGGTCCTACGAGCAGTACTTC
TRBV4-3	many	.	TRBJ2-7	CASSQDRRTYEQYF	TGCGCCAGCAGCCAAGATCGAAGGACCTACGAGCAGTACTTC
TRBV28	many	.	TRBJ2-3	CASSNTPGTDTQYF	TGTGCCAGCAGTAATACCCCCGGTACGGATACGCAGTATTTT
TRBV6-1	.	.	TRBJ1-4	CASSGLRGNNEKLFF	TGTGCCAGCAGTGGGCTCAGGGGAAATAATGAAAAACTGTTTTTT
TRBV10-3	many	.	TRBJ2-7	CAISDGDSYEQYF	TGTGCCATCAGTGATGGGGACTCCTACGAGCAGTACTTC
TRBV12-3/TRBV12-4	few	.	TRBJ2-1	CASSMTSWNEQFF	TGTGCCAGCAGCATGACTAGTTGGAATGAGCAGTTCTTC